This TCR beta chain was obtained from a study of OX40 agonist ivuxolimab in advanced cancers. Study background: Ivuxolimab, which patients received intravenously every 2 weeks, was dosed at 0.01 to 10 mg/kg. General observations from the study: At doses 0.1 to 3.0 mg/kg, CD4+ and CD8+ clones expanded. On average, CD8+ T cells showed a greater number of expanded clones than CD4+.

Germline V CDR1 and CDR2: SNHLY, FYNNEI. The CDR3 consists of 9 residues. The V end was cut by 8 bases, the J end by 13 bases, with 6 bases between. Some clones are missing from TCRdb's copy, which holds only in-frame ones; the method was immunoSEQ multiplex PCR. The profile shows 70,000 or so clones, around 85% of them singletons. By share of the sample, this clone is medium-sized (0.01 to 0.1%). Its antigen remains unknown. The sequence was obtained from an adult with an advanced solid tumor such as melanoma, head and neck, liver or kidney cancer. The input for sequencing was CD4+ or CD8+ T cells sorted from blood, taken in a trial of the OX40 agonist ivuxolimab. The chain uses TRBV2 and TRBJ1-6, with D hard to call. CDR3 bases: TGTGCCAGCGAGTCCCCCCTCCACTTT. It yields the protein CASESPLHF.